Listed below are T cell receptor beta chains from one sample, sequenced in a study of regulatory T cells in long-lasting Graves disease. MiXCR was run by TCRdb on the multiplex PCR reads, yielding one entry per CDR3 protein. The sample has fewer than 650,000 distinct CDR3 sequences; about 16% are singletons. The sample also formed part of further work on T cells in Graves' hyperthyroidism and ophthalmopathy.

Source: peripheral blood mononuclear cells (PBMCs), taken at new diagnosis, from a patient treated with antithyroid drugs. The receptors were sampled from a man aged 18-30 years with Graves disease. CDR3s include the opening cysteine and the closing phenylalanine or tryptophan. Fields, in order: clone size, D gene, J gene, V gene, CDR3 DNA, CDR3 protein. A D gene is named only where the DNA matches it firmly. A row's size may be missing; if present it is once, few, many or a size class.

>few|.|TRBJ1-1|TRBV9
TGTGCCAGCAGCCGGGCGCAGGGGAACACTGAAGCTTTCTTT
CASSRAQGNTEAFF
>many|TRBD1|TRBJ2-5|TRBV6-5
TGTGCCAGCAGTTACTCTCGACCGCGCTCGGGACAGGGGAAAAAAGAGACCCAGTACTTC
CASSYSRPRSGQGKKETQYF
>many|.|TRBJ2-1|TRBV6-9
TGTGCCAACGCTTGGTGGGGAAGCCTAGACTCCTACAATGAGCAGTTCTTC
CANAWWGSLDSYNEQFF
>.|.|TRBJ1-4|TRBV20-1
TGCAGTGCTGACGATGGGAATGGGGTGGAAAAACTGTTTTTT
CSADDGNGVEKLFF
>many|.|TRBJ2-7|TRBV13
TGTGCCAGCAGCTTTCTCCACGAGCAGTACTTC
CASSFLHEQYF
>many|.|TRBJ2-7|TRBV12-3/TRBV12-4
TGTGCCAGCAGCTTGGGTGTCGAGCAGTACTTC
CASSLGVEQYF
>few|TRBD1|TRBJ2-7|TRBV6-1
TGTGCCAGCAGTGAATTGGGCAGGGGGCTCGAGCAGTACTTC
CASSELGRGLEQYF
>.|.|TRBJ1-2|TRBV2
TGTGCCAGCTTTGGGGAGTATGGCTACACCTTC
CASFGEYGYTF
>many|.|TRBJ2-1|TRBV2
TGTGCCAGCAGTGTGGCGGCCCCCTCCTACAATGAGCAGTTCTTC
CASSVAAPSYNEQFF
>few|TRBD2|TRBJ2-3|TRBV20-1
TGCAGTGCTAGAGCGGAACTAGCGGGAGTCACAGATACGCAGTATTTT
CSARAELAGVTDTQYF
>few|TRBD1|TRBJ2-2|TRBV7-9
TGTGCCAGCAGCTTAGCGGTAGTTGGCAGGACAGGGATCACCGGGGAGCTGTTTTTT
CASSLAVVGRTGITGELFF
>.|TRBD2|TRBJ2-5|TRBV12-3/TRBV12-4
TGTGCCAGCAGCTTCTACCCCGGGGGGGCAGACCGGGAGACCCGGTACTTC
CASSFYPGGADRETRYF
>.|.|TRBJ2-1|TRBV5-6
TGTGCCAGCAGCTTGGTGGTGAGGGCCAATGAGCAGTTCTTC
CASSLVVRANEQFF
>.|.|TRBJ1-2|TRBV10-3
TGTGCCATCAGTTTACAGGGAAATGGCTACACCTTC
CAISLQGNGYTF
>few|.|TRBJ1-1|TRBV5-1
TGCGCCAGCAGCTTGTCCAGGGACCCAGTCAGGGGAAACACTGAAGCTTTCTTT
CASSLSRDPVRGNTEAFF
>many|TRBD2|TRBJ2-1|TRBV5-1
TGCGCCAGCAGCTTTCCCACTAGCGGAGAAGCCCTCCGGGAGCAGTTCTTC
CASSFPTSGEALREQFF
>many|.|TRBJ1-5|TRBV30
TGTGCCTGGAGCGACAGTGGCAATCAGCCCCAGCATTTT
CAWSDSGNQPQHF
>many|.|TRBJ2-7|TRBV7-9
TGTGCCAGCAGCTTAGCGCTTGGGGGTTTGGGCGACGAGCAGTACTTC
CASSLALGGLGDEQYF
>.|.|TRBJ1-5|TRBV20-1
TGCAGTGCTAGGGGGGGGGTCAGCAATCAGCCCCAGCATTTT
CSARGGVSNQPQHF
>.|.|TRBJ2-3|TRBV10-2
TGCGCCAGCAGTTGGGTGGGGGGTACTTCGGATACGCAGTATTTT
CASSWVGGTSDTQYF
>few|.|TRBJ2-7|TRBV4-1
TGCGCCAGCAGCCAAGGACAGGCGCTCACCTACGAGCAGTACTTC
CASSQGQALTYEQYF
>many|.|TRBJ2-3|TRBV12-3/TRBV12-4
TGTGCCAGCAGTTTCGTGGGAGACGCTGATACGCAGTATTTT
CASSFVGDADTQYF
>.|TRBD2|TRBJ2-3|TRBV9
TGTGCCAGCAGCGTTCGCGGGAGGGCCCCAGATACGCAGTATTTT
CASSVRGRAPDTQYF
>.|TRBD1|TRBJ1-1|TRBV7-9
TGTGCCAGCAGCTTAGTAAGGGGGCGCACTGAAGCTTTCTTT
CASSLVRGRTEAFF
>.|.|TRBJ1-1|TRBV5-1
TGCGCCAGCAGCTTGGTAGGGACTGAAGCTATCTTT
CASSLVGTEAIF
>few|.|TRBJ1-5|TRBV25-1
TGTGCCAGCAGTGAATTCGGGGACTTAATCTTAAATAGCAATCAGCCCCAGCATTTT
CASSEFGDLILNSNQPQHF
>once|.|TRBJ1-6|TRBV7-9
TGTGCCAGCAGCTTAATGGGGACTGCCCCCCTCCACTTT
CASSLMGTAPLHF
>few|TRBD2|TRBJ2-3|TRBV27
TGTGCCAGCAGTTTTAGCGGGAACGGTCAGGATACGCAGTATTTT
CASSFSGNGQDTQYF
>.|.|TRBJ2-3|TRBV7-8
TGTGCCAGCAGCCTATATACAGGGCTCACAGATACGCAGTATTTT
CASSLYTGLTDTQYF
>many|.|TRBJ2-1|TRBV13
TGTGCCAGCAGCTTAGGGGGGACTGAGCAGTTCTTC
CASSLGGTEQFF
>many|.|TRBJ1-1|TRBV11-2
TGTGCCAGCAGTTTGTTAAAAACTGAAGCTTTCTTT
CASSLLKTEAFF
>.|.|TRBJ2-7|TRBV4-2
TGTGCCAGCAGCCAAGTTACCCACGAGCAGTACTTC
CASSQVTHEQYF
>many|TRBD2|TRBJ2-1|TRBV28
TGTGCCAGCAGTCCCCATAGCGGGGAGAGGGACAATGAGCAGTTCTTC
CASSPHSGERDNEQFF
>many|.|TRBJ2-1|TRBV6-1
TGTGCCAGCAACCTATTTTTTGGGGTTTACAATGAGCAGTTCTTC
CASNLFFGVYNEQFF
>many|TRBD1|TRBJ1-1|TRBV20-1
TGCAGTGCCCGTCGGGGACAGGGGGCGACCACTGAAGCTTTCTTT
CSARRGQGATTEAFF
>many|TRBD2|TRBJ2-3|TRBV27
TGTGCCAGCAGGGACAACAGCGGGAGTGATCCAGATACGCAGTATTTT
CASRDNSGSDPDTQYF
>.|.|TRBJ1-2|TRBV7-9
TGTGCCAGCAGCCCCGGGGAGATCTACTATGGCTACACCTTC
CASSPGEIYYGYTF
>.|TRBD1|TRBJ1-4|TRBV7-9
TGTGCCAGCAGCCAGACAGGGTCGGGCGAAAAACTGTTTTTT
CASSQTGSGEKLFF
>.|.|TRBJ1-5|TRBV20-1
TGCAGTGCTAGGGGTAGGGCCCGCAATCAGCCCCAGCATTTT
CSARGRARNQPQHF
>.|.|TRBJ2-7|TRBV6-1
TGTGCCAGCAGTGACTCTTTCTACGAGCAGTACTTC
CASSDSFYEQYF
>many|.|TRBJ2-5|TRBV2
TGTGCCAGCAGAGACGGGCGCACCACTGGGACCCAGTACTTC
CASRDGRTTGTQYF
>many|.|TRBJ1-2|TRBV27
TGTGCCGCGCGGGGCCGTAACTATGGCTACACCTTC
CAARGRNYGYTF